The following is a T cell receptor beta chain sequence with its context. Antigen: not known. Deletions cut 1 base from V and 2 bases from J, with 15 bases between. The V gene's germline CDR1 is DFQATT and CDR2 SNEGSKA (reference sequence). The CDR3 is 16 amino acids. TCRdb analysed the 5' RACE reads with MiXCR anew, one entry per CDR3 protein. The repertoire holds around 250,000 distinct CDR3 sequences, with approximately 15% as singletons. This entry belongs to a study of T-cell memory formation after mild COVID-19. Study-level information: TCR clustering was largely donor specific.

Study-wide results and caveats: Unconfirmed was the SARS-CoV-2 specificity of second-wave clones that peaked on day 37.

This TCR was sampled from a man younger than 35 who had mild COVID-19 (a few samples of this study predate the infection). Cell type and time point are not known. The sequenced sample was PBMCs or a T cell subset sorted from them (not recorded which). The rearrangement links TRBV20-1 to TRBJ1-5; a weak D match, TRBD1 (6 bases). The CDR3 sequence: CSARGGAGSGNQPQHF. The CDR3 nucleotides read TGCAGTGCTAGAGGGGGGGCTGGGTCTGGCAATCAGCCCCAGCATTTT.